The T cell receptor (beta chain) described here comes from a study of T cells after yellow fever vaccination. Study-level information: Preparation of fractions with low cell numbers was performed using SMART-Seq v4 Ultra Low Input.

CDR3 size: 15 residues. CDR1 and CDR2 from the germline V gene are SGDLS and YYNGEE. Trimming took 2 bases from V and 5 from J, leaving 14 bases between them. Regarding the study as a whole: Peak timing came faster in the weaker secondary response, day 5 versus 15. Reappearance after the booster was observed for most primary-vaccination clones (about 96% CD4, about 86% CD8).

This clonotype was counted at least ten times. What it recognizes is unknown. 5'RACE template switching added a universal primer site and UMIs to TCR cDNA. TCRdb processed the 5' RACE reads anew with MiXCR; each CDR3 protein has one entry. The table includes some 110,000 distinct CDR3 sequences, approximately 8.4% detected once. The TCR originated in a man aged 25-40 years who received the YFV17D yellow fever vaccine. Source: CD8+ T cells sorted from PBMCs, taken 45 days after the yellow fever booster vaccination. The chain links TRBV9 to TRBJ2-1; D remains unclear. Here the CDR3 reads CASSVRTVKDNEQFF. In nucleotides, the CDR3 is TGTGCCAGCAGCGTTCGTACGGTTAAGGACAATGAGCAGTTCTTC. Full variable domain (rest looked up from reference TRBV9 and TRBJ2-1): DSGVTQTPKHLITATGQRVTLRCSPRSGDLSVYWYQQSLDQGLQFLIQYYNGEERAKGNILERFSAQQFPDLHSELNLSSLELGDSALYFCASSVRTVKDNEQFFGPGTRLTVL.